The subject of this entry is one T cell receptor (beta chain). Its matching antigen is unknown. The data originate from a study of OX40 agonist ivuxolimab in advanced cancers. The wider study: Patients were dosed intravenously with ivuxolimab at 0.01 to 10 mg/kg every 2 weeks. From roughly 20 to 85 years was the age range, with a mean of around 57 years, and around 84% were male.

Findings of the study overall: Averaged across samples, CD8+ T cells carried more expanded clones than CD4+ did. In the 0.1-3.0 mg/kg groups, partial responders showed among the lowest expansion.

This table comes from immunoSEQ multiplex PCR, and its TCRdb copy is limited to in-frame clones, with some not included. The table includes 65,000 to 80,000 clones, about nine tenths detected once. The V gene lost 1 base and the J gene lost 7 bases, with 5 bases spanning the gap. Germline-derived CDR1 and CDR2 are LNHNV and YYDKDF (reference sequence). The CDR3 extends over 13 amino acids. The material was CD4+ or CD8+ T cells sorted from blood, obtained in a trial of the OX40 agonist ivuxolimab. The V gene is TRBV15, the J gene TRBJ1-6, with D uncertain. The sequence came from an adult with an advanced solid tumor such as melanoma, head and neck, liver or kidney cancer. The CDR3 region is CATSRVFNSPLHF. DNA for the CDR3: TGTGCCACCAGCAGAGTGTTCAATTCACCCCTCCACTTT.